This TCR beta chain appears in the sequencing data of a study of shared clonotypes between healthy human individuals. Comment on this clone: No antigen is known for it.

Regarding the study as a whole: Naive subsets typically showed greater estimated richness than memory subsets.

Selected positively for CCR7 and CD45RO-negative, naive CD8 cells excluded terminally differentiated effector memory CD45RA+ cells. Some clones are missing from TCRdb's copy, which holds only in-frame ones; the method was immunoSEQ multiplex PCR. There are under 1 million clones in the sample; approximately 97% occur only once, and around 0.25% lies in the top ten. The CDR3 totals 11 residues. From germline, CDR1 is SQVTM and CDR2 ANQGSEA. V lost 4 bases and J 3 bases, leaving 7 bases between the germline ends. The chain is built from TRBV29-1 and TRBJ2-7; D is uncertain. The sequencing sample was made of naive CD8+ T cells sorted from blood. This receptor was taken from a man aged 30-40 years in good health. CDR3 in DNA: TGCAGCGTTGGGGTTGACTACGAGCAGTACTTC. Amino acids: CSVGVDYEQYF.